Described below is a single TCR beta chain sequence and its context. Its antigen specificity is not known. The input lacks base qualities; no much larger clone sits a single base away. The collaborating institutions used their own protocols to collect whole blood in K2EDTA tubes. For TCRbeta analysis, collaborator samples were shipped as frozen whole blood, as isolated PBMCs, or as DNA extracted from either sample type. The data stem from a study of blood T cell repertoires in COVID-19 (dated by TCRdb to 2018 to 2020). About the full investigation: Samples from collaborators originated in the United States, Italy and Spain and spanned both the acute and convalescent phases of COVID-19. The prospective study material was composed of cDNA or gDNA derived from T cells, B-cell-depleted T cells, or PBMCs. Subjects who had been exposed to COVID-19, were actively infected with it, or had recovered from it provided the deeply sampled blood TCRbeta repertoires that made up the dataset. The repertoires were released in a freely available public database meant as a resource for research on the immune response to SARS-CoV-2. The samples were drawn from two sources: the first 160 participants of the ongoing ImmuneRACE study, and over 1,000 subjects contributed by 6 global collaborators. A de-identified subject ID, COVID-19 status, age in years and sex were almost always included in the sample metadata. Where available, HLA class I and class II types were taken from metadata supplied by the sample provider and were not determined by assay-based typing.

TCRbeta CDR3 regions were amplified from genomic DNA using the immunoSEQ Assay, a bias-controlled multiplex PCR. Concerning the study's data processing: Within the assay, amplification of reference gene primers was used to estimate how many nucleated cells each sample contained. Sequence reads were collapsed and filtered to measure the absolute abundance of every unique TCRbeta CDR3 rearrangement. For each sample, productive Simpson clonality was calculated by taking the square root of Simpson's diversity index across productive rearrangements. What TCRdb holds here is the immuneACCESS table cut down to in-frame rearrangements. Part of the clones is not present; checked against another copy, under half of the missing clones reflect an unresolved V gene, and the others are unexplained. D and trimming were read from the DNA, whereas the V and J calls and clone size are those reported in that table. The sample records about 170,000 clones, 86% of which are singletons. The top ten clones comprise less than 3.5% of the sample.

Findings and caveats that apply to the study as a whole: How much clinical and demographic metadata was included differed by source and by participant, and the metadata was provided uncurated.

The germline V gene supplies CDR1 SGDLS and CDR2 YYNGEE. From the cysteine through the phenylalanine, the CDR3 covers 14 amino acids. The DNA shown is the 42-base CDR3, in frame from base 1. Trimmed from V: 4 bases; trimmed from J: 5 bases; junction bases lacking a gene match: 3. The sample comprised peripheral blood. Recombination linked TRBV9 to TRBJ2-3; 11 bases in the junction line up with TRBD2. This clonotype was obtained from a man in his sixties or seventies with acute or convalescent COVID-19. The DNA sequence reads TGTGCCAGCAGCCCCGGGACTAGCGGAGATACGCAGTATTTT. It translates to CASSPGTSGDTQYF. This CDR3, with the reference TRBV9 and TRBJ2-3 proteins standing in past its ends, gives the full variable domain DSGVTQTPKHLITATGQRVTLRCSPRSGDLSVYWYQQSLDQGLQFLIQYYNGEERAKGNILERFSAQQFPDLHSELNLSSLELGDSALYFCASSPGTSGDTQYFGPGTRLTVL.